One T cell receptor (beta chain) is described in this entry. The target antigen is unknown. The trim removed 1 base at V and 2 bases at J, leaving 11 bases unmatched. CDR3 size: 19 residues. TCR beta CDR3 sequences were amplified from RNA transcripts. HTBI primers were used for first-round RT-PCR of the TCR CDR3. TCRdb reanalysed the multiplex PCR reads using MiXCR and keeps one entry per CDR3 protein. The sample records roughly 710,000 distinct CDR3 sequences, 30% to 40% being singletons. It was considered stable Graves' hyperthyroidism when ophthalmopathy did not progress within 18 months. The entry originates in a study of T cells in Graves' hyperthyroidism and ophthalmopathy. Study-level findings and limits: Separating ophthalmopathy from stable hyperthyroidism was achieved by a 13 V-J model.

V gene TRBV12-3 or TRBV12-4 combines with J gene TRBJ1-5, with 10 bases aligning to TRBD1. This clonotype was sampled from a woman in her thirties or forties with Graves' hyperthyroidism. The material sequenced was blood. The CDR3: CASSLEHRDRGGGNQPQHF. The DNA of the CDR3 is TGTGCCAGCAGTTTAGAACACCGGGACAGGGGAGGAGGCAATCAGCCCCAGCATTTT.